A selection of T cell receptor beta chains follows, all from one sample in a study of OX40 agonist ivuxolimab in advanced cancers. Produced via immunoSEQ multiplex PCR; TCRdb's table is partial and in-frame only. The sample yields some 54,000 clones, roughly 82% seen once. The sequenced sample was CD4+ or CD8+ T cells sorted from blood, obtained in a trial of the OX40 agonist ivuxolimab. The receptor source for this set is an adult with an advanced solid tumor such as melanoma, head and neck, liver or kidney cancer. Each CDR3 is given with its conserved first and last residue. D genes are given only for firm matches.

j_call: TRBJ2-5
d_call: NA
v_call: TRBV5-6
cdr3_aa: CASSPDSGETQYF

j_call: TRBJ2-5
d_call: TRBD2
v_call: TRBV30
cdr3_aa: CAWTSGGSGETQYF

j_call: TRBJ1-6
d_call: NA
v_call: TRBV5-4
cdr3_aa: CATRVDNSPLHF

j_call: TRBJ1-2
d_call: NA
v_call: TRBV9
cdr3_aa: CASSVGGGHGYTF

j_call: TRBJ2-2
d_call: NA
v_call: TRBV18
cdr3_aa: CASSSDEAGELFF

j_call: TRBJ1-4
d_call: TRBD1
v_call: TRBV2
cdr3_aa: CASSYRQGWIEKLFF

j_call: TRBJ2-7
d_call: NA
v_call: TRBV21-1
cdr3_aa: CASSIPGQGFYEQYF

j_call: TRBJ2-2
d_call: TRBD1
v_call: TRBV5-1
cdr3_aa: CASSGGQSTGELFF

j_call: TRBJ2-7
d_call: NA
v_call: TRBV25-1
cdr3_aa: CAWTLFYEQYF

j_call: TRBJ1-2
d_call: NA
v_call: TRBV28
cdr3_aa: CASSSGRGTAGSRYGYTF

j_call: TRBJ2-3
d_call: NA
v_call: TRBV5-1
cdr3_aa: CASSLDARTDTQYF

j_call: TRBJ2-2
d_call: NA
v_call: TRBV4-1
cdr3_aa: CASSRGWTAGELFF

j_call: TRBJ2-7
d_call: NA
v_call: TRBV7-9
cdr3_aa: CASSGGPVYEQYF

j_call: TRBJ2-2
d_call: TRBD2
v_call: TRBV10-2
cdr3_aa: CASCPGGNTGELFF

j_call: TRBJ2-7
d_call: NA
v_call: TRBV9
cdr3_aa: CASSVGVGNHEQYF

j_call: TRBJ2-5
d_call: NA
v_call: TRBV18
cdr3_aa: CASSPQQDLQETQYF

j_call: TRBJ2-2
d_call: TRBD1
v_call: TRBV11-2
cdr3_aa: CASSFPLGTGNTGELFF

j_call: TRBJ2-7
d_call: TRBD2
v_call: TRBV5-4
cdr3_aa: CASSLGAAGGSSYEQYF

j_call: TRBJ2-2
d_call: TRBD2
v_call: TRBV6-6
cdr3_aa: CASSYLAGGPGELFF

j_call: TRBJ2-1
d_call: TRBD2
v_call: TRBV7-8
cdr3_aa: CASSLRTSGSDEQFF

j_call: TRBJ1-1
d_call: TRBD1
v_call: TRBV9
cdr3_aa: CASSEGQGMMNTEAFF

j_call: TRBJ2-5
d_call: NA
v_call: TRBV7-2
cdr3_aa: CASSLAGGRETQYF

j_call: TRBJ2-3
d_call: TRBD2
v_call: TRBV7-2
cdr3_aa: CASSLTSGRDTQYF

j_call: TRBJ2-3
d_call: TRBD2
v_call: TRBV6-5
cdr3_aa: CASSYRPSGSPDTQYF

j_call: TRBJ1-1
d_call: NA
v_call: TRBV9
cdr3_aa: CASSARQLPDTEAFF

j_call: TRBJ2-3
d_call: TRBD1
v_call: TRBV19
cdr3_aa: CASSSGQGHFTDTQYF

j_call: TRBJ1-5
d_call: NA
v_call: TRBV2
cdr3_aa: CASRGRGEVQPQHF

j_call: TRBJ1-2
d_call: TRBD1
v_call: TRBV18
cdr3_aa: CASSRQGQWYGYTF

j_call: TRBJ1-4
d_call: TRBD1
v_call: TRBV9
cdr3_aa: CASSAYRGRDEKLFF

j_call: TRBJ1-2
d_call: NA
v_call: TRBV7-2
cdr3_aa: CASSPVDPYYGYTF